This T cell receptor beta chain was captured by sequencing in a study of cytomegalovirus exposure and HLA in healthy donors. Study-level points and caveats: Reportedly, cytomegalovirus status was diagnosed with high sensitivity and specificity. Approximately 18,000 TCR beta sequences were associated with HLA alleles at 0.05 false discovery rate in a later analysis. A list of about 180 TCR beta chains associated with cytomegalovirus was given. By HLA locus, TCR association rates varied in a later analysis, with DRB1 showing the most and HLA-C the fewest.

This CDR3 has 12 residues. The junction had 0 bases not matched to a gene; V was cut back by 5 bases and J by 2 bases. The germline V gene has CDR1 PRHDT and CDR2 FYEKMQ (reference sequence). Researchers ran the PCR with 60 Vbeta and 13 Jbeta primers. Assay used: immunoSEQ multiplex PCR; TCRdb lists only in-frame clones, some missing. The sample comprises more than 95,000 clones, 65% to 80% of which are singletons, and more than 10% rests with the top ten. A remark on this clone: Its antigen remains unknown.

The sequenced material came from PBMCs. The sequence was collected from a woman in her thirties or forties in good health and CMV-seropositive. This chain joins TRBV13 and TRBJ2-7; 7 bases are a match to TRBD1. The CDR3 here is CASSGTAYEQYF. Here the CDR3 DNA reads TGTGCCAGCAGCGGGACAGCCTACGAGCAGTACTTC.